The 24 T cell receptor beta chains in this list originate from one sample, sequenced in a study of molecular identifiers for immune sequencing clone quantification. TCRdb reprocessed the PCR reads with MiXCR, giving one entry per CDR3 protein. Here the sample spans around 100,000 distinct CDR3 sequences, under 40% being singletons. The sequencing input was naive CD8+ T cells from blood, with Jurkat cell RNA spiked in. The sample's subset: FACS-sorted CD8+CD4-CCR7+CD45RA+ naive T cells. The receptors were sampled from a human donor in good health. Some libraries in this study had Jurkat cell RNA spiked in.

Concerning this clonotype itself: It may be a read error: a sequence one base away is much more abundant. This chain joins TRBV5-3 and TRBJ2-7; 8 bases agree with TRBD1. TRBV5-3 carries the ORF label, with uncertain function. The CDR3 covers 15 residues. The CDR3 loop reads CASSPGQGAYYEQNF. The CDR3 DNA is TGTGCCAGCAGCCCCGGACAGGGAGCCTACTACGAGCAGAACTTC.

This clonotype was detected only a few times. This sequence joins TRBV28 and TRBJ2-1; 10 bases are shared with TRBD1. CDR3 length: 15 residues. Germline loops: CDR1 MDHEN, CDR2 SYDVKM. Losses at the gene ends were 6 bases for V and 4 bases for J; bases not matched to a gene: 6. CDR3 DNA: TGTGCCAGCAGCCCCCCGGGACAGGGGTACAATGAGCAGTTCTTC. Translation: CASSPPGQGYNEQFF.

This clonotype was seen just once. This likely comes from a read error, as the CDR3 has no conserved phenylalanine or tryptophan at its end. The chain employs TRBV29-1 and TRBJ2-3; D unclear. V was trimmed by 6 bases and J by 4 bases, leaving 8 bases between them. CDR1 is SQVTM, CDR2 ANQGSEA, per germline. This CDR3 comprises 11 residues. CDR3 DNA: TGCAGCGTCCAACTCGCAGATACGCAGTATGTT. It yields the protein CSVQLADTQYV.

A note on this clonotype: This CDR3 is missing its conserved last phenylalanine or tryptophan, likely due to a read error. The V and J genes are TRBV3-1 and TRBJ2-7; D ambiguous. The germline gives CDR1 LGHDT, CDR2 YNNKEL (reference sequence). V lost 4 bases and J lost 0, with 4 bases in between. The CDR3 runs 12 residues. The CDR3 nucleotides read TGTGCCAGCAGCCGGTCCTCCTACGAGCAGTACCTC. It encodes CASSRSSYEQYL.

Concerning this clonotype itself: Possible read error: a much larger clone is one base away. The CDR3 reads CSTETSVRYEQYF. CDR3 nucleotides: TGTTCCACCGAGACTAGCGTACGCTACGAGCAGTACTTC. The chain links TRBV28 to TRBJ2-7; 8 positions agree with TRBD2. The CDR3 is made up of 13 amino acids. Germline CDR1 reads MDHEN; CDR2 reads SYDVKM.

V and J are TRBV20-1 and TRBJ1-1; the match to TRBD1 covers 8 bases. The germline CDR1 and CDR2 sequences are DFQATT and SNEGSKA (reference sequence). The J segment lost 0 bases and the V segment lost 6 bases, leaving 6 bases of the junction unmatched. The CDR3 runs 14 residues. The CDR3 DNA reads as TGCAGTGCAAGATCAGGGGGCATGAACACTGAAGCTTTCTTT. Protein product: CSARSGGMNTEAFF.

This chain's CDR3 is CASSTRLPGDEQFF. CDR3 coding DNA: TGTGCCAGCAGTACCCGACTACCCGGAGATGAGCAGTTCTTC. The V gene is TRBV27, the J gene TRBJ2-1; D might be TRBD2 (5 bases). The CDR3 totals 14 residues. The V and J ends lost 5 bases and 8 bases respectively, with 16 bases between them. CDR1 MNHEY and CDR2 SMNVEV come from the germline V gene (reference sequence).

Of note for this clonotype: Mismatch with germline at one junction end may stem from a read error. The chain links TRBV27 to TRBJ2-7; 8 nucleotides line up with TRBD2. The CDR3 covers 14 residues. Germline CDR1 is MNHEY and CDR2 is SMNVEV (reference sequence). CDR3 nucleotide sequence: TGTGCCAGCAGTTTAGTAGGCGGGAGGTACGAGCAGCACTTC. Its protein is CASSLVGGRYEQHF.

At least ten counts were recorded for this clonotype. The chain is built from TRBV7-9 and TRBJ2-5; perhaps TRBD2 as D (6 bases). Germline-derived CDR1 and CDR2 are SEHNR and FQNEAQ (reference sequence). The CDR3 is made up of 13 amino acids. V was trimmed by 3 bases and J by 7 bases, leaving 12 bases between them. The CDR3 spells CASSLPGVATQYF. The CDR3 bases are TGTGCCAGCAGCTTGCCGGGGGTCGCGACCCAGTACTTC.

Turning to this clonotype: In this CDR3 the conserved last residue, phenylalanine or tryptophan, is missing, so a read error is likely. The chain carries TRBV6-5 and TRBJ2-3, with a possible D match to TRBD2 (6 bases). Per the germline V gene, CDR1 is MNHEY and CDR2 is SVGAGI. Trimming cost V 2 bases and J 0 bases, with 6 bases left between them. CDR3 size: 14 residues. The CDR3 nucleotides read TGTGCCAGCAGTTACGGAGGGAGCACAGATACGCAGTATGTT. Translating gives CASSYGGSTDTQYV.

This clonotype turned up a few times. This chain connects TRBV15 to TRBJ2-1; TRBD2 matches at 8 bases. CDR1 and CDR2 from the germline V gene are LNHNV and YYDKDF (reference sequence). V lost 4 bases to trimming and J lost 15 bases; unmatched junction nucleotides: 5. This CDR3 is built from 11 residues. CDR3 nucleotide sequence: TGTGCCACCAGCACCGGGACTAGAATGTTCTTC. Its translation: CATSTGTRMFF. The whole variable domain, filled in from reference TRBV15 and TRBJ2-1, reads DAMVIQNPRYQVTQFGKPVTLSCSQTLNHNVMYWYQQKSSQAPKLLFHYYDKDFNNEADTPDNFQSRRPNTSFCFLDIRSPGLGDTAMYLCATSTGTRMFFGPGTRLTVL.

A remark on this clonotype: It may be a read error: a sequence one base away is much more abundant. The chain couples TRBV7-2 to TRBJ2-7; no firm D call. Germline values: CDR1 SGHTA, CDR2 FQGNSA. Deletions cut 6 bases from V and 5 bases from J, with 20 bases between. The CDR3 is 15 amino acids. CDR3 DNA: TGTGCCAGCAGGCTCGAGCTCGCGAGCCCACACGAGCAGTACTTC. Protein: CASRLELASPHEQYF.

This clonotype was seen many times. The chain couples TRBV25-1 to TRBJ2-7, with a tentative D call TRBD1 (7 bases). The V gene's germline CDR1 is MGHDK and CDR2 SYGVNS. V shed 5 bases and J shed 5 bases, with 16 bases lying between them. The CDR3 extends over 14 amino acids. CDR3 coding DNA: TGTGCCAGCAGTCTCGAAGGGGGCGGGAACGAGCAGTACTTC. Translating it yields CASSLEGGGNEQYF.

Concerning this clonotype itself: Its ends do not fully match the called genes, so a read error is possible. The V gene is TRBV5-6, the J gene TRBJ2-7; a weak D match, TRBD2 (6 bases). The germline V gene has CDR1 SGHDT and CDR2 YYEEEE. CDR3 length: 12 amino acids. CDR3 sequence: CASSSTNRELYF. The DNA for the CDR3 is TGTGCCAGCAGCTCGACTAACCGGGAGCTGTACTTC.

The chain combines TRBV5-6 with TRBJ2-1; D is unresolved. The CDR3 spans 12 residues. The germline V gene has CDR1 SGHDT and CDR2 YYEEEE. V was shortened by 4 bases and J by 9 bases, with 11 bases between the two germline ends. The CDR3 DNA sequence: TGTGCCAGCAGCCTTGTAGGTGCTGAGCAGTTCTTC. It codes for CASSLVGAEQFF.

Worth noting for this clonotype: Since no conserved phenylalanine or tryptophan closes the CDR3, a read error is the likely cause. The chain has TRBV20-1 and TRBJ2-5, with TRBD1 matching 7 bases. Germline V gene data show CDR1 as DFQATT and CDR2 as SNEGSKA (reference sequence). The V and J ends lost 3 bases and 2 bases, in that order; junction bases with no gene match: 9. The CDR3 spans 15 residues. DNA of the CDR3: TGCAGTGCTAGTCCGTACAGGGGAAATCAAGAGACCCAGTACTAC. Translated, it gives CSASPYRGNQETQYY.

This clonotype was found a few times. The chain has TRBV28 and TRBJ1-5, with D tentatively TRBD1 (5 bases). CDR1 is MDHEN, CDR2 SYDVKM, per germline. This CDR3 comprises 14 residues. Trimming stripped 5 bases from V and 2 bases from J, with 10 bases between. CDR3 loop: CASSPRQRNQPQHF. The CDR3 DNA reads TGTGCCAGCAGTCCACGACAGCGCAATCAGCCCCAGCATTTT.

The chain combines TRBV5-1 with TRBJ2-1; the D gene is possibly TRBD1 (5 bases). Germline V gene sequence: CDR1 SGHRS, CDR2 YFSETQ. V lost 2 bases to trimming and J lost 6 bases, with 9 bases between them. The CDR3 covers 13 residues. CDR3 DNA sequence: TGCGCCAGCAGCTTCATAGGGGTCAATGAGCAGTTCTTC. Amino acid sequence: CASSFIGVNEQFF.

Comment on this clonotype: This sequence may be a read error, since a much larger clone differs from it by one base. The chain employs TRBV13 and TRBJ2-2, with D perhaps matching TRBD2 (5 bases). CDR3 length equals 14 residues. Germline V CDR1 and CDR2: PRHDT, FYEKMQ (reference sequence). In nucleotides, the CDR3 is TGTGCCAGCAGCTTAGGCCGGGGAACCGGGGAGCTGATTTTT. As protein: CASSLGRGTGELIF. The entire variable domain, with the rest obtained from reference TRBV13 and TRBJ2-2, is as follows: AAGVIQSPRHLIKEKRETATLKCYPIPRHDTVYWYQQGPGQDPQFLISFYEKMQSDKGSIPDRFSAQQFSDYHSELNMSSLELGDSALYFCASSLGRGTGELIFGEGSRLTVL.

In regard to this clonotype: The CDR3 end shows no conserved phenylalanine or tryptophan, and so a read error is likely. The V gene is TRBV29-1, the J gene TRBJ2-5; D ambiguous. There are 12 residues in the CDR3. CDR1 and CDR2 from the germline V gene are SQVTM and ANQGSEA. Between the trimmed V and J ends, which lost 7 bases and 5 bases, there was a span of 14 bases. The CDR3 loop reads CSALGSRETQYL. The CDR3 region has the DNA TGCAGCGCCCTGGGATCTCGTGAGACCCAGTACCTC.

This clonotype was seen many times. The V call is TRBV18, the J call TRBJ1-1, with D tentatively TRBD1 (6 bases). The germline V gene encodes CDR1 KGHSH and CDR2 LQKENI. CDR3 length equals 13 residues. Trimming removed 3 bases at V and 1 base at J, with 6 bases between. CDR3: CASSPGQNTEAFF. CDR3 in DNA: TGTGCCAGCTCACCGGGACAGAACACTGAAGCTTTCTTT.

V and J are TRBV28 and TRBJ2-2; possibly TRBD1 for D (6 bases). The CDR3 extends over 14 amino acids. Germline-derived CDR1 and CDR2 are MDHEN and SYDVKM. V gave up 5 bases and J gave up 4 bases, with 11 bases separating them. CDR3 region: CASSTGLLTGELFF. The CDR3 nucleotides read TGTGCCAGCAGTACAGGGTTACTCACCGGGGAGCTGTTTTTT. The full variable domain, completed using reference TRBV28 and TRBJ2-2, is DVKVTQSSRYLVKRTGEKVFLECVQDMDHENMFWYRQDPGLGLRLIYFSYDVKMKEKGDIPEGYSVSREKKERFSLILESASTNQTSMYLCASSTGLLTGELFFGEGSRLTVL.

This clonotype was seen more than once but under ten times. V and J are TRBV6-6 and TRBJ2-3; a possible D gene is TRBD1 (7 bases). CDR1 is MNHNY and CDR2 is SVGAGI in the germline V gene (reference sequence). Trimming shortened V by 2 bases and J by 4 bases, and 16 bases separated the two germline ends. This CDR3 contains 16 residues. This chain's CDR3 is CASSYGVRGVPDTQYF. The CDR3 DNA sequence: TGTGCCAGCAGTTACGGGGTCAGGGGGGTCCCAGATACGCAGTATTTT.

This clonotype was counted a single time. The gene calls are TRBV24-1 and TRBJ1-4; D not certain. Trimming cost V 6 bases and J 7 bases, with 14 bases left between them. The germline V gene encodes CDR1 KGHDR and CDR2 SFDVKD. The CDR3 consists of 14 residues. CDR3 residues: CATSPGGFGEKLFF. CDR3 DNA sequence: TGTGCCACCAGTCCCGGAGGTTTCGGTGAAAAACTGTTTTTT.